These 7 T cell receptor beta chains share one sample of origin, sequenced in a study of T-cell reconstitution after alpha-beta-depleted transplantation in children. The authors prepared the TCRbeta library with unique molecular identifiers. One entry per CDR3 protein results from TCRdb running MiXCR on the PCR reads. The sample records about 340,000 distinct CDR3 sequences, approximately 12% being singletons. Sequenced material: PBMCs, taken from the stem cell graft. The receptors come from a human donor who donated a stem cell graft to a child with Fanconi anemia.

This rearrangement joins TRBV27 to TRBJ1-1; no clear D gene. V gave up 3 bases and J gave up 2 bases, with 10 bases separating them. There are 14 residues in the CDR3. Germline lookup yields CDR1 MNHEY and CDR2 SMNVEV (reference sequence). CDR3 region: CASSLRHRNTEAFF. The CDR3 DNA reads as TGTGCCAGCAGTTTGAGGCATCGTAACACTGAAGCTTTCTTT.

This clonotype was observed many times. V usage is TRBV12-3 or TRBV12-4 and J usage is TRBJ1-2; perhaps TRBD1 as D (6 bases). V lost 6 bases to trimming and J lost 2 bases, with 10 bases between them. CDR3 length: 13 amino acids. Here the CDR3 reads CASSRTDNYGYTF. Here the CDR3 DNA reads TGTGCCAGCAGCAGGACAGACAACTATGGCTACACCTTC.

This clonotype was seen a handful of times. V and J are TRBV29-1 and TRBJ2-1; the D gene is possibly TRBD2 (5 bases). The V gene lost 2 bases and the J gene lost 7 bases, with 9 bases spanning the gap. This CDR3 contains 12 residues. The germline gives CDR1 SQVTM, CDR2 ANQGSEA. The CDR3 DNA sequence: TGCAGCGTTGAATATTCGGGGAATGAGCAGTTCTTC. Its protein product is CSVEYSGNEQFF.

This chain uses TRBV13 with TRBJ2-3, with 10 bases matching TRBD1. This CDR3 has 16 amino acids. The germline gives CDR1 PRHDT, CDR2 FYEKMQ (reference sequence). V lost 5 bases and J lost 7; bases outside the gene matches: 12. CDR3 coding DNA: TGTGCCAGCAGCCCGGAGAGGGACAGGGGAATGAATACGCAGTATTTT. Translation: CASSPERDRGMNTQYF.

This clonotype was picked up many times. V gene TRBV15 combines with J gene TRBJ2-3, with D tentatively TRBD1 (8 bases). The CDR3 has 13 residues. Germline V lookup: CDR1 LNHNV, CDR2 YYDKDF (reference sequence). V was shortened by 6 bases and J by 6 bases, with 13 bases between the two germline ends. CDR3 sequence: CATRLQGGDTQYF. The DNA of the CDR3 is TGTGCCACCAGATTACAGGGGGGGGATACGCAGTATTTT.

The sample holds many counts of this clonotype. The J gene is TRBJ2-5, the V gene TRBV6-2 or TRBV6-3; D is unclear. This CDR3 spans 15 amino acids. Trimming removed 2 bases at V and 5 bases at J, with 15 bases between. Germline assignment: CDR1 MNHEY and CDR2 SVGEGT. In DNA form, the CDR3 reads TGTGCCAGCAGTTACGAGAGGTCGATCGAGGAGACCCAGTACTTC. This encodes CASSYERSIEETQYF.

This clonotype was observed a few times. This chain connects TRBV10-3 to TRBJ1-1; no reliable D call. There are 13 residues in the CDR3. In germline, CDR1 is ENHRY, CDR2 SYGVKD. Trimming pared 6 bases from V and 3 bases from J, leaving 11 bases between. The CDR3 sequence: CAISLKRDTEAFF. DNA for the CDR3: TGTGCCATCAGCCTAAAGAGGGACACTGAAGCTTTCTTT.